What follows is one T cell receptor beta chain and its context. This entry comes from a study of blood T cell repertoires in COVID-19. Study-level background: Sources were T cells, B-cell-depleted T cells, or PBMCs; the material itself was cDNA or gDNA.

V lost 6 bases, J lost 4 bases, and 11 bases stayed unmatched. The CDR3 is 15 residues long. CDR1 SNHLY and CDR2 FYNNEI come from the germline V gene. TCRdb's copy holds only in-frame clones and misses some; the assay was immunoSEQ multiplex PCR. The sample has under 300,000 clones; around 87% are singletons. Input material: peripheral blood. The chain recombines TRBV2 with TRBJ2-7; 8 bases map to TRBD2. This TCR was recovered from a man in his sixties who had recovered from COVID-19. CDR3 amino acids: CASRQNAGGNYEQYF. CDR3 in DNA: TGTGCCAGCAGACAAAATGCGGGGGGAAATTACGAGCAGTACTTC.